The clone carrying this T cell receptor beta chain was counted a single time. Its specificity is unknown. The data derive from a study of T cell responses to AZD1222 COVID-19 vaccine. Points from the study as a whole: The reported proportion of spike-specific TCRs targeting unmutated variant regions was nearly half. Of the AZD1222 recipients, only five to seven were seropositive at baseline. Clonal diversity was possibly underestimated; the donors were predominantly white British and more often female.

Second-dose intervals of approximately 4 or approximately 12 weeks were pooled. Profiled with immunoSEQ multiplex PCR; TCRdb holds only in-frame clones, not every one. This table has 150,000 to 200,000 clones, under 95% appearing once. Trimming left V 3 bases short and J 0 bases short, with 11 bases between. Germline V gives CDR1 LNHDA, CDR2 SQIVND (reference sequence). The CDR3 is made up of 15 amino acids. This TCR was sampled from an adult who received the AZD1222 COVID-19 vaccine. The specimen comprised peripheral blood, sampled 28 days after the second AZD1222 dose. The chain combines TRBV19 with TRBJ1-2; no reliable D call. CDR3 nucleotides: TGTGCCAGTAGTATCGGGCAGGACGCTAACTATGGCTACACCTTC. It encodes CASSIGQDANYGYTF.